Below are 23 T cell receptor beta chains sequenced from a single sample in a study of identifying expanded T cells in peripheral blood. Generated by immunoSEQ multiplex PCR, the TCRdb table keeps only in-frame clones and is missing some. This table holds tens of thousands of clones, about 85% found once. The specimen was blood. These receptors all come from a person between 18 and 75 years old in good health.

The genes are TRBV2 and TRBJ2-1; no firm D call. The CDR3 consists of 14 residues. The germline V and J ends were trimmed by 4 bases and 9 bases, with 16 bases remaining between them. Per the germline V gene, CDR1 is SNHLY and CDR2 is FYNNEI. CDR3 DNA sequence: TGTGCCAGCAGTGGGGCAGTCTCTAACAGTGAGCAGTTCTTC. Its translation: CASSGAVSNSEQFF.

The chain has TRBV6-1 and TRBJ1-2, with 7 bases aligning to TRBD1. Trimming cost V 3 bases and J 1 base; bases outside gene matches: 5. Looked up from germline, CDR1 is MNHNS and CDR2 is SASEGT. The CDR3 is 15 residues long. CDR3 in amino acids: CASSETGFFNYGYTF. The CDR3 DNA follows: TGTGCCAGCAGTGAGACAGGGTTCTTTAACTATGGCTACACCTTC.

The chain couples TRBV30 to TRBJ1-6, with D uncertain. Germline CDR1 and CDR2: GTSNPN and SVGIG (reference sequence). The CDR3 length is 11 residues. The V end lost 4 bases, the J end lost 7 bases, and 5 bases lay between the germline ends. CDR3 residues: CAWNLNSPLHF. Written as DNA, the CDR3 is TGTGCCTGGAACCTCAATTCACCCCTCCACTTT.

The CDR3 sequence: CASERIVGEEQYF. CDR3 nucleotide sequence: TGTGCCAGCGAGAGGATAGTCGGCGAAGAGCAGTACTTC. The gene calls are TRBV2 and TRBJ2-7; no clear D gene. Trimming took 8 bases from V and 7 from J, leaving 18 bases between them. The CDR3 has 13 amino acids. Germline assignment: CDR1 SNHLY and CDR2 FYNNEI. Full variable domain (remainder filled in from reference TRBV2 and TRBJ2-7): EPEVTQTPSHQVTQMGQEVILRCVPISNHLYFYWYRQILGQKVEFLVSFYNNEISEKSEIFDDQFSVERPDGSNFTLKIRSTKLEDSAMYFCASERIVGEEQYFGPGTRLTVT.

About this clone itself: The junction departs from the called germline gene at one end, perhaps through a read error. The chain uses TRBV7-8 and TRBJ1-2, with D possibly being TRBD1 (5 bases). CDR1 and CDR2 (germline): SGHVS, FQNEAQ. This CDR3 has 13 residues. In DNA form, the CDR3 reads TGTGCCAGCAGCCTAGCGGGGCCCTTAGGCTACACCTTC. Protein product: CASSLAGPLGYTF.

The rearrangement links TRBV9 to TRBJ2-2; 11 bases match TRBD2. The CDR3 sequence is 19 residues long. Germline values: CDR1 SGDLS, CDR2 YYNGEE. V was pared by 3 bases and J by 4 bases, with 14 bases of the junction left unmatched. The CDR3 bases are TGTGCCAGCAGCGCTCCGACTTTAGCGGGGGGGCCGGGCACCGGGGAGCTGTTTTTT. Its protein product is CASSAPTLAGGPGTGELFF.

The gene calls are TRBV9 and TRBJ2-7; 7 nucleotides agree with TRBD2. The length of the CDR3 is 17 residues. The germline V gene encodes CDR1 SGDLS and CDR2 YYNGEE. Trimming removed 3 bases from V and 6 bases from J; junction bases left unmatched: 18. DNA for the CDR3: TGTGCCAGCAGCGGCTCGATCCGGGCAGGCGGGGAGGGCGAGCAGTACTTC. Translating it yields CASSGSIRAGGEGEQYF.

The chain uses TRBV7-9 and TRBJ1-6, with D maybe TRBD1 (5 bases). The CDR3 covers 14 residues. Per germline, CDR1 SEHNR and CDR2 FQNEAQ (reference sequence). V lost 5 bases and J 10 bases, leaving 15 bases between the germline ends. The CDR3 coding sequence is TGTGCCAGCAGCCGAGACAGCCTGGGCTCACCCCTCCACTTT. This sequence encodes CASSRDSLGSPLHF.

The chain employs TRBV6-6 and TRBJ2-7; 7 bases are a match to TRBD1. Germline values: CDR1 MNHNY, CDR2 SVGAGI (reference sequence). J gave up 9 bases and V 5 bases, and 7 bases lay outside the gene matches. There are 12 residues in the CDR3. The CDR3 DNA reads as TGTGCCAGCAGTCGACAGGGTGGCCGGCAGTACTTC. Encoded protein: CASSRQGGRQYF.

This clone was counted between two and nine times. The CDR3 sequence: CASRYRDSYNYGYTF. The CDR3 DNA reads TGTGCCAGCAGATACCGGGACAGTTATAACTATGGCTACACCTTC. The chain uses TRBV6-4 and TRBJ1-2, with 7 bases fitting TRBD1. V lost 6 bases to trimming and J lost 1 base; unmatched junction nucleotides: 8. The CDR3 loop spans 15 amino acids. Germline values: CDR1 MRHNA, CDR2 SNTAGT.

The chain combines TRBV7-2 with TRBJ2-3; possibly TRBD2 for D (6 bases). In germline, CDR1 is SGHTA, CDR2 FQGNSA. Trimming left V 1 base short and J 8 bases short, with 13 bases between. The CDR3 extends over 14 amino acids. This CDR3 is CASSLGASEGTQYF. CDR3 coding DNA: TGTGCCAGCAGCTTAGGTGCGTCGGAGGGTACGCAGTATTTT.

CDR3 in amino acids: CASSPGRGAEAFF. The DNA of the CDR3 is TGTGCCAGCAGCCCAGGGCGCGGGGCTGAAGCTTTCTTT. This chain links TRBV9 with TRBJ1-1, with D perhaps TRBD1 (5 bases). The CDR3 is made up of 13 amino acids. V was shortened by 4 bases and J by 6 bases, with 13 bases between the two germline ends. The germline V gene has CDR1 SGDLS and CDR2 YYNGEE.

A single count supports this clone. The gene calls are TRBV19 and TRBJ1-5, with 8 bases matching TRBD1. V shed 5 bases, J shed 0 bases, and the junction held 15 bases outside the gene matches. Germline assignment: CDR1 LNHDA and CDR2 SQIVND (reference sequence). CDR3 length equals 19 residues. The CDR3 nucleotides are TGTGCCAGTAGTGTCGCGATAGGACAGGGTAGGGGTAGCAATCAGCCCCAGCATTTT. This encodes CASSVAIGQGRGSNQPQHF.

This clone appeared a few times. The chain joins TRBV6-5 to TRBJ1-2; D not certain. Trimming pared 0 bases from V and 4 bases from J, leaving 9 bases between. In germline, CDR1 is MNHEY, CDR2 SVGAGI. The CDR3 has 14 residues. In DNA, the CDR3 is TGTGCCAGCAGTTACTCGGTAACCCCCTATGGCTACACCTTC. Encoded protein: CASSYSVTPYGYTF.

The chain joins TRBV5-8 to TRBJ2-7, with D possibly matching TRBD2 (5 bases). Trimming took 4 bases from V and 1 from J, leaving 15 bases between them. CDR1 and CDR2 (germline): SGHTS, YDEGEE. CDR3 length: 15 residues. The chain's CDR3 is CASSQRQRQSYEQYF. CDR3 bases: TGTGCCAGCAGCCAAAGGCAGCGGCAGTCCTACGAGCAGTACTTC.

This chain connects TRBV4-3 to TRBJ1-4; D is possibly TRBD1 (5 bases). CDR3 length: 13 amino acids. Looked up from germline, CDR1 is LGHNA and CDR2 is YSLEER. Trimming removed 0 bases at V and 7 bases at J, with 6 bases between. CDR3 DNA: TGCGCCAGCAGCCAAGATCAGGGTGAAAAACTGTTTTTT. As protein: CASSQDQGEKLFF.

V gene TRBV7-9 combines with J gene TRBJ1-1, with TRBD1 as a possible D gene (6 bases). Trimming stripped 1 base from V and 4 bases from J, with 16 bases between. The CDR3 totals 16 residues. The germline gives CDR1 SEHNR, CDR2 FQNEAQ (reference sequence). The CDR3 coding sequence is TGTGCCAGCAGCTTAGGTCCAACAGGGTCGGGCACTGAAGCTTTCTTT. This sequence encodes CASSLGPTGSGTEAFF. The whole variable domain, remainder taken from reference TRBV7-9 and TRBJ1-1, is DTGVSQNPRHKITKRGQNVTFRCDPISEHNRLYWYRQTLGQGPEFLTYFQNEAQLEKSRLLSDRFSAERPKGSFSTLEIQRTEQGDSAMYLCASSLGPTGSGTEAFFGQGTRLTVV.

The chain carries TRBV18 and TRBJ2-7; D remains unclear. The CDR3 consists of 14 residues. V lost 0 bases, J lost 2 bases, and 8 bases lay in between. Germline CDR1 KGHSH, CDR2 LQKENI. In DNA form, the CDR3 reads TGTGCCAGCTCACCACCGTCAAAGGCCTACGAGCAGTACTTC. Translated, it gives CASSPPSKAYEQYF.

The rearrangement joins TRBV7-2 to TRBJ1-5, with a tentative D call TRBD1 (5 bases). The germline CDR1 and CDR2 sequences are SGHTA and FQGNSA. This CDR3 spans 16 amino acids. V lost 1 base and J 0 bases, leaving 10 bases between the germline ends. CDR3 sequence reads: CASSLVQGFSNQPQHF. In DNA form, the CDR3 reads TGTGCCAGCAGCTTAGTTCAGGGTTTTAGCAATCAGCCCCAGCATTTT.

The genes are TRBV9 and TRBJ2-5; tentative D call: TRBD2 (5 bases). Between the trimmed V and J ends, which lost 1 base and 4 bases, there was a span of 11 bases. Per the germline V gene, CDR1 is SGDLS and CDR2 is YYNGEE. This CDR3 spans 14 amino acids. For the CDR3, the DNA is TGTGCCAGCAGCGTATTCGGGGATGGAGAGACCCAGTACTTC. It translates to CASSVFGDGETQYF.

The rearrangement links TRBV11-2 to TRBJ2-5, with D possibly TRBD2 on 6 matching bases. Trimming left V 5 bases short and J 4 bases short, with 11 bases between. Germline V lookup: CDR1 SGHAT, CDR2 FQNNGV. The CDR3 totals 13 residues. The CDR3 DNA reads TGTGCCAGCAGCCTGCGGCGGGGAGAGACCCAGTACTTC. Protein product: CASSLRRGETQYF.

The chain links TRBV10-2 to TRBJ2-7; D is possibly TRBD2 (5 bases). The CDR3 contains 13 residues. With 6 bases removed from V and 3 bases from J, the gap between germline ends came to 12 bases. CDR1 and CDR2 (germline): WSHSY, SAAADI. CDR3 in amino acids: CASSPRRFYEQYF. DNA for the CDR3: TGCGCCAGCAGCCCTCGGAGGTTCTACGAGCAGTACTTC.

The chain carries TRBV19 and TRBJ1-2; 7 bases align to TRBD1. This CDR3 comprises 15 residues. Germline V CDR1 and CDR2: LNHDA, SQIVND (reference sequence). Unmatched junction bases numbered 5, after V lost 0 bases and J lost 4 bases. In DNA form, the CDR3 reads TGTGCCAGTAGTATAGACAGGGGGGATCCCTATGGCTACACCTTC. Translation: CASSIDRGDPYGYTF. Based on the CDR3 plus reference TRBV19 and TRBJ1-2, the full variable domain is DGGITQSPKYLFRKEGQNVTLSCEQNLNHDAMYWYRQDPGQGLRLIYYSQIVNDFQKGDIAEGYSVSREKKESFPLTVTSAQKNPTAFYLCASSIDRGDPYGYTFGSGTRLTVV.